This T cell receptor (beta chain) was profiled in a study of blood T cell repertoires in COVID-19. CDR3 size: 14 residues. CDR1 is MDHEN and CDR2 is SYDVKM in the germline V gene. V dropped 5 bases and J dropped 3; count of bases not matched to a gene: 2. The method was immunoSEQ multiplex PCR; TCRdb's version includes in-frame clones alone and lacks a portion of them. The table has some 50,000 clones, around 80% seen once. The sample was peripheral blood. The chain carries TRBV28 and TRBJ2-7; TRBD2 agrees at 12 bases. The TCR comes from a woman older than 75 with acute or convalescent COVID-19. This CDR3 reads CASSETSGSYEQYF. DNA of the CDR3: TGTGCCAGCAGTGAGACTAGCGGGAGCTACGAGCAGTACTTC. The full variable domain, completed using reference TRBV28 and TRBJ2-7, is DVKVTQSSRYLVKRTGEKVFLECVQDMDHENMFWYRQDPGLGLRLIYFSYDVKMKEKGDIPEGYSVSREKKERFSLILESASTNQTSMYLCASSETSGSYEQYFGPGTRLTVT.